What follows are 23 T cell receptor beta chains derived from one specimen sequenced in a study of graft-versus-host responses after intestinal transplantation. Clones were read by immunoSEQ multiplex PCR, and TCRdb kept only the in-frame ones, dropping some. The table records 85,000 to 90,000 clones, around 93% of them present only once. These receptors have no known antigen. The sample consisted of unstimulated CD4+ T cells sorted from spleen or lymph node cells, taken before transplant. The receptors originated from a human donor who was the organ donor for an intestinal transplant.

This clone was seen only a few times. Distinct nucleotide sequences in the sample also encode this CDR3. The rearrangement links TRBV6-5 to TRBJ1-6; D remains unclear. Trimming shortened V by 5 bases and J by 0 bases, and 5 bases separated the two germline ends. There are 14 residues in the CDR3. In germline, CDR1 is MNHEY, CDR2 SVGAGI. The CDR3 is CASSRSSYNSPLHF. The CDR3 coding sequence is TGTGCCAGCAGTCGGAGCTCCTATAATTCACCCCTCCACTTT.

The chain joins TRBV7-8 to TRBJ2-3, with TRBD2 matching over 14 bases. In germline, CDR1 is SGHVS, CDR2 FQNEAQ. The CDR3 extends over 18 amino acids. Trimming removed 1 base from V and 6 bases from J; junction bases left unmatched: 9. CDR3 amino acids: CASSLVRRGLAGEDTQYF. CDR3 DNA: TGTGCCAGCAGCTTAGTTCGCCGGGGACTAGCGGGGGAGGATACGCAGTATTTT.

The chain has TRBV6-1 and TRBJ1-2; D gene ambiguous. The V gene's germline CDR1 is MNHNS and CDR2 SASEGT. Between the trimmed V and J ends, which lost 1 base and 5 bases, there was a span of 11 bases. This CDR3 contains 14 residues. CDR3 nucleotide sequence: TGTGCCAGCAGTGAAGGGAATCGAGGGTATGGCTACACCTTC. It yields the protein CASSEGNRGYGYTF.

This clone was seen more than once but under ten times. The chain links TRBV29-1 to TRBJ1-1; no clear D gene. The germline V gene encodes CDR1 SQVTM and CDR2 ANQGSEA. This CDR3 has 12 amino acids. Trimming took off 7 bases at V and 4 bases at J, with 13 bases between the two ends. CDR3 sequence: CSGAEGFTEAFF. The CDR3 nucleotides read TGCAGCGGGGCAGAGGGATTCACTGAAGCTTTCTTT.

This chain joins TRBV19 and TRBJ2-1, with 10 bases that match TRBD2. V shed 6 bases, J shed 0 bases, and the junction held 5 bases outside the gene matches. Per germline, CDR1 LNHDA and CDR2 SQIVND (reference sequence). The CDR3 runs to 16 residues. The CDR3: CASRRTSGSSYNEQFF. The CDR3 nucleotides are TGTGCCAGTAGACGGACTAGCGGAAGCTCCTACAATGAGCAGTTCTTC. Variable domain in full (rest from reference TRBV19 and TRBJ2-1): DGGITQSPKYLFRKEGQNVTLSCEQNLNHDAMYWYRQDPGQGLRLIYYSQIVNDFQKGDIAEGYSVSREKKESFPLTVTSAQKNPTAFYLCASRRTSGSSYNEQFFGPGTRLTVL.

The V call is TRBV19, the J call TRBJ2-1, with 11 positions matching TRBD2. Germline assignment: CDR1 LNHDA and CDR2 SQIVND (reference sequence). The CDR3 covers 17 residues. The junction had 12 bases not matched to a gene; V was cut back by 7 bases and J by 4 bases. CDR3 nucleotides: TGTGCCAGTATCTCGAACCGCGGGACTAGCGGTTACAATGAGCAGTTCTTC. Residues: CASISNRGTSGYNEQFF.

The rearrangement joins TRBV7-3 to TRBJ2-7; D is perhaps TRBD1 (5 bases). The CDR3 is made up of 17 amino acids. The germline V and J ends were trimmed by 4 bases and 3 bases, with 22 bases remaining between them. The V gene's germline CDR1 is SGHTA and CDR2 FQGTGA. The CDR3: CASSSRSPTDSFYEQYF. The DNA of the CDR3 is TGTGCCAGCAGCTCTCGCTCGCCGACCGACAGTTTCTACGAGCAGTACTTC.

The chain carries TRBV7-2 and TRBJ1-1, with D perhaps matching TRBD1 (6 bases). The CDR3 runs 15 residues. Per germline, CDR1 SGHTA and CDR2 FQGNSA. V lost 1 base and J 6 bases, leaving 15 bases between the germline ends. The CDR3 region has the DNA TGTGCCAGCAGCTTAGTCAGGGGCGCACACGCTGAAGCTTTCTTT. Amino acids: CASSLVRGAHAEAFF.

The chain couples TRBV18 to TRBJ2-2; the D gene is possibly TRBD1 (6 bases). Germline lookup yields CDR1 KGHSH and CDR2 LQKENI. The CDR3 length is 17 residues. Deletions cut 3 bases from V and 4 bases from J, with 18 bases between. The CDR3: CASSPYYRDISTGELFF. CDR3 sequence (DNA): TGTGCCAGCTCACCGTATTACAGGGACATTAGCACCGGGGAGCTGTTTTTT.

A single count supports this clone. V usage is TRBV5-1 and J usage is TRBJ2-5; D is possibly TRBD1 (5 bases). The CDR3 has 19 amino acids. Between the trimmed V and J ends, which lost 3 bases and 3 bases, there was a span of 27 bases. Germline V lookup: CDR1 SGHRS, CDR2 YFSETQ. The CDR3 nucleotides are TGCGCCAGCAGCTCGAGGCCCTCGCAGGGTGGAAGACCTAAAGAGACCCAGTACTTC. Protein: CASSSRPSQGGRPKETQYF.

This chain uses TRBV7-3 with TRBJ1-6; TRBD1 matches at 8 bases. This CDR3 contains 15 residues. With V trimmed by 4 bases and J by 7 bases, 6 bases remained unmatched. The V gene's germline CDR1 is SGHTA and CDR2 FQGTGA. The DNA for the CDR3 is TGTGCCAGCAGCTCCGACAGGGGTCCCAATTCACCCCTCCACTTT. Translated: CASSSDRGPNSPLHF.

V and J are TRBV5-8 and TRBJ2-1; TRBD1 matches at 9 bases. The CDR3 sequence is 15 residues long. Germline lookup yields CDR1 SGHTS and CDR2 YDEGEE. The ends lost 0 bases at V and 2 bases at J; junction bases unmatched: 0. In nucleotides, the CDR3 is TGTGCCAGCAGCTTGGGACAGGGGGCCTACAATGAGCAGTTCTTC. This codes for CASSLGQGAYNEQFF.

This clone appeared a few times. J is TRBJ2-5 and V is TRBV6-1, with 7 bases aligning to TRBD1. CDR1 is MNHNS and CDR2 is SASEGT in the germline V gene. The CDR3 runs 13 residues. V dropped 6 bases and J dropped 5; count of bases not matched to a gene: 6. CDR3 nucleotide sequence: TGTGCCAGCAGGGCCGGGACAGCGGAGACCCAGTACTTC. Protein product: CASRAGTAETQYF.

The rearrangement links TRBV30 to TRBJ2-2; 7 nucleotides line up with TRBD1. The germline V gene has CDR1 GTSNPN and CDR2 SVGIG (reference sequence). J lost 2 bases, V lost 5 bases, and 8 bases had no gene match. The CDR3 is 15 amino acids. The CDR3, as DNA: TGTGCCTGGTTACAGGGGCCCCCCAACACCGGGGAGCTGTTTTTT. Protein sequence: CAWLQGPPNTGELFF.

This clone was observed once. The V call is TRBV2, the J call TRBJ2-3; D is uncertain. The CDR3 sequence is 14 residues long. V was trimmed by 6 bases and J by 6 bases, leaving 16 bases between them. Per the germline V gene, CDR1 is SNHLY and CDR2 is FYNNEI. For the CDR3, the DNA is TGTGCCAGCAGATTCGAGGTAGAACGCGATACGCAGTATTTT. Translation: CASRFEVERDTQYF.

On this clone itself: A read error may produce the germline difference seen at one junction end. The chain is built from TRBV30 and TRBJ2-1; 10 bases match TRBD1. Germline V lookup: CDR1 GTSNPN, CDR2 SVGIG (reference sequence). CDR3 length: 13 residues. CDR3 sequence: CARRTGGYNEQFF. CDR3 nucleotides: TGTGCCCGGAGGACAGGGGGCTACAATGAGCAGTTCTTC.

The chain carries TRBV28 and TRBJ1-1; no firm D call. The V gene's germline CDR1 is MDHEN and CDR2 SYDVKM. The CDR3 is made up of 15 amino acids. V gave up 7 bases and J gave up 1 base, with 16 bases separating them. The CDR3 is CASNPGGRRNTEAFF. CDR3 sequence (DNA): TGTGCCAGCAATCCCGGCGGGCGGAGGAACACTGAAGCTTTCTTT.

This clone was observed a single time. This chain connects TRBV30 to TRBJ1-1; no definite D call. V lost 1 base and J 1 base, leaving 13 bases between the germline ends. The germline CDR1 and CDR2 sequences are GTSNPN and SVGIG (reference sequence). This CDR3 is built from 15 residues. The CDR3 DNA follows: TGTGCCTGGAGTGCCCTTGGGAGGGCGAACACTGAAGCTTTCTTT. Its protein product is CAWSALGRANTEAFF.

In its sample, this clone was seen a few times. J is TRBJ1-1 and V is TRBV28; D possibly corresponds to TRBD1 (5 bases). V gave up 1 base and J gave up 12 bases, with 15 bases separating them. Germline V gene sequence: CDR1 MDHEN, CDR2 SYDVKM. The CDR3 loop spans 13 amino acids. The CDR3 spells CASSLLSRDRPFF. The CDR3, as DNA: TGTGCCAGCAGTTTATTGTCGCGGGACCGACCTTTCTTT.

This clone has just a few counts. The chain employs TRBV7-3 and TRBJ2-2, with TRBD2 matching over 9 bases. There are 18 residues in the CDR3. After removal of 4 bases from V and 6 bases from J, the junction contained 15 bases not matched to a gene. Germline V gene data show CDR1 as SGHTA and CDR2 as FQGTGA. This CDR3 reads CASSSQAGTSPISGELFF. The CDR3 region has the DNA TGTGCCAGCAGCTCCCAGGCCGGGACTAGCCCTATATCCGGGGAGCTGTTTTTT.

J is TRBJ1-2 and V is TRBV28; 10 bases agree with TRBD1. The CDR3 covers 16 residues. The trim removed 4 bases at V and 2 bases at J, leaving 7 bases unmatched. Germline V lookup: CDR1 MDHEN, CDR2 SYDVKM. The CDR3 nucleotides read TGTGCCAGCAGTTACAATCCGGGACAGGGGAACTATGGCTACACCTTC. Protein sequence: CASSYNPGQGNYGYTF.

The V call is TRBV9, the J call TRBJ2-3; D may be TRBD1 (6 bases). CDR1 and CDR2 (germline): SGDLS, YYNGEE. V was trimmed by 3 bases and J by 4 bases, leaving 18 bases between them. This CDR3 has 16 amino acids. The CDR3 DNA follows: TGTGCCAGCAGCGCCTACAGGGCCAGGTATCCAGATACGCAGTATTTT. Its protein is CASSAYRARYPDTQYF.

The chain has TRBV18 and TRBJ1-1, with 7 nucleotides matching TRBD1. The CDR3 loop spans 15 amino acids. Germline CDR1 reads KGHSH; CDR2 reads LQKENI. V lost 3 bases, J lost 0 bases, and 4 bases stayed unmatched. CDR3 nucleotides: TGTGCCAGCTCACCGAGACAGGGAATGAACACTGAAGCTTTCTTT. Protein sequence: CASSPRQGMNTEAFF.